The present TCR beta chain was sequenced within a study of blood T cell repertoires in COVID-19 (dated by TCRdb to about 2020). As for the study more broadly: Collaborator samples came from the United States, Italy and Spain and covered acute and convalescent phases of COVID-19. The material from the prospective study consisted of cDNA or gDNA derived from T cells, B-cell-depleted T cells, or PBMCs. Deeply sampled blood TCRbeta repertoires from subjects exposed to, actively infected with, or recovered from COVID-19 were included in the dataset. The repertoires were released in a freely available public database intended as a resource for research on the immune response to SARS-CoV-2. Samples were obtained from the ongoing ImmuneRACE study (first 160 participants) and from roughly 1,300 subjects provided by 6 global collaborators. The sample metadata nearly always contained a de-identified subject ID, COVID-19 status, age in years and sex. Where HLA class I and class II types were available, the types were taken from metadata supplied by the sample provider, not from assay-based typing.

The research as a whole found: The quantity of clinical and demographic metadata differed by source and by participant and was supplied without curation.

In the prospective study, participants were about 18 to 95 years old, resided in about two dozen geographic areas of the United States, and were enrolled through a virtual design. In the prospective study, participants were assigned to cohorts based on the clinical history participants reported in a screening survey and a study questionnaire. ImmuneRACE Cohort 3 recovered participants were defined by two consecutive negative NP/OP PCR tests, healthcare professional clearance, or symptom resolution. In the prospective study, whole blood, serum and a nasopharyngeal or oropharyngeal swab were collected from each participant by mobile phlebotomists. Participants in the prospective study had the option to provide additional blood draws and questionnaires over a 2-month period. Blood samples from the prospective study were shipped frozen or at room temperature prior to DNA extraction. A distance of 14 bases separates the germline ends of V and J, which lose 0 bases and 1 base respectively. Taken from the germline V gene, the CDR1 and CDR2 loops are SGHRS and YFSETQ. The CDR3 covers 18 residues, taking in both the cysteine and the phenylalanine. The read is trimmed to its CDR3 DNA, 54 bases read in frame from base 1.

TCRbeta CDR3 regions were amplified from genomic DNA by means of the immunoSEQ Assay, a bias-controlled multiplex PCR. In the authors' own workflow: Within the assay, amplification of reference gene primers was used to estimate how many nucleated cells each sample contained. To quantify the absolute abundance of each unique TCRbeta CDR3 rearrangement, sequence reads were collapsed and filtered. For each sample, productive Simpson clonality was calculated as the square root of Simpson's diversity index across productive rearrangements. TCRdb took over this immuneACCESS table, retaining in-frame rearrangements with V and J assigned. Such tables are incomplete; in checked studies, under half of the missing clones stem from an unresolved V gene, and the remainder is unexplained. The V and J calls and clone size are taken from that table; D and trimming were inferred from the DNA. Within this sample are 250,000 to 300,000 clones, with over 75% of them counted one time only. The top ten clonotypes cover 0.75% to 1% of the sample.

To note about this clone: Its cognate antigen has yet to be identified. Nothing much larger sits one base from this clone, and base qualities are not available.

Sequences were obtained from PBMCs or T cells enriched from blood (not recorded which). The chain is encoded by TRBV5-1 joined to TRBJ2-6, with TRBD1 as a weak D call on 5 bases. The receptor was isolated from a woman aged 25 to 39 who had recovered from COVID-19. CDR3 reads: CASSLGAGMDSGANVLTF. The DNA is TGCGCCAGCAGCTTGGGAGCAGGGATGGATTCTGGGGCCAACGTCCTGACTTTC. The CDR3, completed at both ends by the reference TRBV5-1 and TRBJ2-6 genes, gives the full variable domain KAGVTQTPRYLIKTRGQQVTLSCSPISGHRSVSWYQQTPGQGLQFLFEYFSETQRNKGNFPGRFSGRQFSNSRSEMNVSTLELGDSALYLCASSLGAGMDSGANVLTFGAGSRLTVL.